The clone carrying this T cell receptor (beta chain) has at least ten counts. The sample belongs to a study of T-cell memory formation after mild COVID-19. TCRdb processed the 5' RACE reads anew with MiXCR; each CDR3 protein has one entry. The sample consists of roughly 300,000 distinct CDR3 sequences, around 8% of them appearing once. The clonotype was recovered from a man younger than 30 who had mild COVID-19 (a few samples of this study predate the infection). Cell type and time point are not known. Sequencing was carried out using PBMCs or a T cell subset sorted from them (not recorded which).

Here the CDR3 DNA reads TGTGCCAGCAGTCAGAGGGCAAATGAGCAGTTCTTC. It yields the protein CASSQRANEQFF. The rearrangement links TRBV12-3 or TRBV12-4 to TRBJ2-1; weak D call: TRBD2 (5 bases). The CDR3 loop spans 12 amino acids. The V and J ends lost 5 bases and 7 bases respectively, with 9 bases between them.